Listed below are T cell receptor beta chains from one sample, sequenced in a study of T cells in Graves' hyperthyroidism and ophthalmopathy. TCRdb reprocessed the multiplex PCR reads via MiXCR and lists one record per CDR3 protein. The sample includes some 370,000 distinct CDR3 sequences, 17% of them seen just once. What was sequenced was blood. These receptor sequences come from a woman in her 30s with Graves' hyperthyroidism that later progressed to Graves' ophthalmopathy. Each CDR3 is given with its conserved first and last residue. A D gene is named only where the DNA matches it firmly. Only some rows state a clone size, as once, few, many or a class for expanded clones.

j_call,d_call,v_call,clone_size,cdr3_length,cdr3_nt,cdr3_aa
TRBJ2-1,TRBD2,TRBV6-1,-,15,TGTGCCAGCAGTGAAGGACTAGCGGGGGGCAATGAGCAGTTCTTC,CASSEGLAGGNEQFF
TRBJ2-7,-,TRBV29-1,many,16,TGCAGCGTTGTGGGAGGCCAGGTGCCAACAGGCAATCAGCAGTACTTC,CSVVGGQVPTGNQQYF
TRBJ2-3,TRBD2,TRBV20-1,many,16,TGCAGTGCCAGACCGATAGTGAGGCGGGAGGGTGATACGCAGTATTTT,CSARPIVRREGDTQYF
TRBJ2-5,-,TRBV3-1,many,12,TGTGCCAGCAGCCAAGACGTTGAGACCCAGTACTTC,CASSQDVETQYF
TRBJ2-5,-,TRBV7-9,many,16,TGTGCCAGCAGCCTCCAACCTGCAACAGGGAGGGAGACCCAGTACTTC,CASSLQPATGRETQYF
TRBJ2-7,TRBD1,TRBV10-3,many,14,TGTGCCATCTCTTCGGTGGACAGGGGGCATGAGCAGTACTTC,CAISSVDRGHEQYF
TRBJ2-5,-,TRBV19,-,11,TGTGCCAATAGCTCAGGGCAGACCCAGTACTTC,CANSSGQTQYF
TRBJ2-1,TRBD1,TRBV20-1,many,15,TGCAGTGCTATCCGTGGACAGGGGGCACACAATGAGCAGTTCTTC,CSAIRGQGAHNEQFF
TRBJ1-1,-,TRBV20-1,few,14,TGCAGTGCTAGAGGGTCGACAGAGAACACTGAAGCTTTCTTT,CSARGSTENTEAFF
TRBJ2-7,-,TRBV5-1,many,14,TGCGCCAGCAGCTTGGAAGGGGCCATTAACGAGCAGTACTTC,CASSLEGAINEQYF
TRBJ1-5,TRBD1,TRBV28,-,14,TGTGCCAGCAGTTTCCTCCAGGGGGATCAGCCCCAGCATTTT,CASSFLQGDQPQHF
TRBJ1-1,-,TRBV4-1,-,15,TGCGCCAGCAGCCAAGCGAGAAGCATGAACACTGAAGCTTTCTTT,CASSQARSMNTEAFF
TRBJ1-2,TRBD1,TRBV3-1,many,12,TGTGCCAGCAGCGAGGGGGCCTATGGCTACACCTTC,CASSEGAYGYTF
TRBJ2-7,TRBD1,TRBV2,-,14,TGTGCCAGCAGATCGGGACAGGTGCAATACGAGCAGTACTTC,CASRSGQVQYEQYF
TRBJ1-2,TRBD1,TRBV20-1,many,15,TGCAGTCCCCCCCGGATGGACAGGGGCGGCTATGGCTACACCTTC,CSPPRMDRGGYGYTF
TRBJ2-7,TRBD1,TRBV28,-,14,TGTGCCAGCAGACTACGACTCAGACAGGGCGAGCAGTACTTC,CASRLRLRQGEQYF
TRBJ1-2,-,TRBV2,many,16,TGTGCCAGCAGTGAATTTAGGGAACGGGGGCTGAGGGGCTACACCTTC,CASSEFRERGLRGYTF